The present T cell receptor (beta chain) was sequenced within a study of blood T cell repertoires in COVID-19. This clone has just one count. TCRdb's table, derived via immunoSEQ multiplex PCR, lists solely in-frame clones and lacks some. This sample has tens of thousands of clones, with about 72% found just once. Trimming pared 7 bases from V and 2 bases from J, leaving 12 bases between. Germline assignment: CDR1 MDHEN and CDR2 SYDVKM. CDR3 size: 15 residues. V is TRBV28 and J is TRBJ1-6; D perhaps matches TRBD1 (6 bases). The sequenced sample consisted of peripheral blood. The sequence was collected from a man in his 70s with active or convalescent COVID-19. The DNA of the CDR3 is TGTGCCAGCAAACAGGGAACGACCTATAATTCACCCCTCCACTTT. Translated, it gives CASKQGTTYNSPLHF.